This T cell receptor (beta chain) derives from a study of cytomegalovirus exposure and HLA in healthy donors. Study-level points and caveats: Confirmation in vitro established that three CMV-associated chains were specific for CMV antigens. Roughly 170 TCR beta chains were listed as cytomegalovirus-associated. First-cohort TCR clusters were later found to tend to co-occur in the approximately 120 validation repertoires.

The donors were part of the approximately 130-subject validation cohort, which stood apart from the approximately 700-subject first cohort. The data were produced by immunoSEQ multiplex PCR, yet TCRdb's version contains in-frame clones alone and is incomplete. The sample lists almost 200,000 clones, about 81% occurring once. Germline CDR1 is SGHAT and CDR2 is FQNNGV. V was pared by 6 bases and J by 5 bases, with 16 bases between. CDR3 length: 14 residues. Points on this clone: Its antigen is still unknown.

The sample taken for sequencing was PBMCs. The V call is TRBV11-2, the J call TRBJ1-2; D possibly corresponds to TRBD1 (5 bases). The TCR comes from a woman aged 30 to 39 in good health and CMV-seronegative. The CDR3 sequence: CASSSPSGGYGYTF. Here the CDR3 DNA reads TGTGCCAGCAGTTCCCCGTCGGGGGGATATGGCTACACCTTC. Full variable domain (remainder filled in from reference TRBV11-2 and TRBJ1-2): EAGVAQSPRYKIIEKRQSVAFWCNPISGHATLYWYQQILGQGPKLLIQFQNNGVVDDSQLPKDRFSAERLKGVDSTLKIQPAKLEDSAVYLCASSSPSGGYGYTFGSGTRLTVV.